Below, 23 T cell receptor beta chains from the same sample are listed, as sequenced in a study of blood T cell repertoires in COVID-19. The assay was immunoSEQ multiplex PCR, and TCRdb's table has in-frame clones only and misses some. The sample shows some 64,000 clones, roughly 73% of them seen only once. The sequenced sample was peripheral blood. The origin of the receptors is a woman aged 60 to 75 with acute or convalescent COVID-19.

The chain combines TRBV29-1 with TRBJ1-1; D possibly corresponds to TRBD1 (5 bases). Germline V gives CDR1 SQVTM, CDR2 ANQGSEA. This CDR3 is 14 amino acids long. V was cut by 4 bases and J by 4 bases, with 16 bases left in between. The CDR3 nucleotides read TGCAGCGTTGGTCAGACAAGGGGTGTCACTGAAGCTTTCTTT. Its protein product is CSVGQTRGVTEAFF.

This chain uses TRBV10-3 with TRBJ1-1, with a possible D match to TRBD1 (6 bases). V was pared by 6 bases and J by 6 bases, with 17 bases between. The CDR3 covers 14 residues. Per germline, CDR1 ENHRY and CDR2 SYGVKD. Here the CDR3 DNA reads TGTGCCATCAGACCCGGACAGAATCTACCTGAAGCTTTCTTT. It specifies CAIRPGQNLPEAFF.

The chain couples TRBV6-5 to TRBJ2-3; TRBD1 matches 8 bases. The CDR3 covers 14 residues. The ends lost 6 bases at V and 1 base at J; junction bases unmatched: 3. The germline V gene encodes CDR1 MNHEY and CDR2 SVGAGI. As DNA, the CDR3 is TGTGCCAGCAGCCTGGACAGGGGCACAGATACGCAGTATTTT. This gives the protein CASSLDRGTDTQYF.

V is TRBV28 and J is TRBJ1-6; 9 bases match TRBD1. The CDR3 spans 14 residues. Germline V gene lookup returns CDR1 MDHEN and CDR2 SYDVKM. J was trimmed by 10 bases and V by 6 bases; bases with no gene match: 7. CDR3 nucleotides: TGTGCCAGCAGCCCATTCACAGGGGGCTCACCCCTCCACTTT. Its protein is CASSPFTGGSPLHF. Full variable domain (rest looked up from reference TRBV28 and TRBJ1-6): DVKVTQSSRYLVKRTGEKVFLECVQDMDHENMFWYRQDPGLGLRLIYFSYDVKMKEKGDIPEGYSVSREKKERFSLILESASTNQTSMYLCASSPFTGGSPLHFGNGTRLTVT.

The chain employs TRBV6-5 and TRBJ1-5; TRBD1 aligns across 9 bases. Per the germline V gene, CDR1 is MNHEY and CDR2 is SVGAGI. The CDR3 sequence is 13 residues long. V shed 6 bases, J shed 6 bases, and the junction held 3 bases outside the gene matches. In DNA form, the CDR3 reads TGTGCCAGCAGGGACAGGGGTAGTCAGCCCCAGCATTTT. It specifies CASRDRGSQPQHF.

V and J are TRBV27 and TRBJ2-3; 8 nucleotides agree with TRBD2. This CDR3 is built from 17 residues. The junction had 16 bases not matched to a gene; V was cut back by 5 bases and J by 6 bases. CDR1 and CDR2 from the germline V gene are MNHEY and SMNVEV (reference sequence). CDR3 protein: CASSLHFTGTSSDTQYF. CDR3 coding DNA: TGTGCCAGCAGTCTACACTTTACCGGGACTAGTTCCGATACGCAGTATTTT.

The gene calls are TRBV10-3 and TRBJ1-2; 10 bases align to TRBD1. Looked up from germline, CDR1 is ENHRY and CDR2 is SYGVKD. V was pared by 5 bases and J by 8 bases, with 11 bases of the junction left unmatched. The CDR3 spans 15 residues. This CDR3 reads CAISRTETGGDGYTF. For the CDR3, the DNA is TGTGCCATCAGTCGAACGGAGACAGGGGGCGACGGCTACACCTTC.

V usage is TRBV6-5 and J usage is TRBJ2-7, with a tentative D call TRBD2 (6 bases). Per germline, CDR1 MNHEY and CDR2 SVGAGI. CDR3 length: 12 amino acids. V lost 8 bases and J lost 3, with 11 bases in between. DNA for the CDR3: TGTGCCAGCGGGGGGTCCTTCTACGAGCAGTACTTC. As protein: CASGGSFYEQYF.

This rearrangement joins TRBV15 to TRBJ2-1, with 7 bases fitting TRBD1. This CDR3 contains 13 residues. The germline V gene has CDR1 LNHNV and CDR2 YYDKDF (reference sequence). V was clipped by 1 base and J by 9 bases; unmatched bases: 3. The CDR3 DNA reads as TGTGCCACCAGCAGAGGAGGGGGCCCTGAGCAGTTCTTC. Protein product: CATSRGGGPEQFF. The whole variable domain, filled in from reference TRBV15 and TRBJ2-1, reads DAMVIQNPRYQVTQFGKPVTLSCSQTLNHNVMYWYQQKSSQAPKLLFHYYDKDFNNEADTPDNFQSRRPNTSFCFLDIRSPGLGDTAMYLCATSRGGGPEQFFGPGTRLTVL.

The chain carries TRBV3-1 (or the pseudogene TRBV3-2) and TRBJ1-2; possible D gene TRBD1, 5 bases. Germline lookup yields CDR1 LGHDT and CDR2 YNNKEL (reference sequence). The CDR3 is made up of 13 amino acids. Trimming removed 2 bases from V and 8 bases from J, with 12 bases in between. CDR3 amino acids: CASSQRAGGGYTF. Here the CDR3 DNA reads TGTGCCAGCAGCCAAAGGGCGGGGGGAGGCTACACCTTC.

The V gene is TRBV5-1, the J gene TRBJ2-1; 8 bases are a match to TRBD1. Germline CDR1 reads SGHRS; CDR2 reads YFSETQ. The V gene end was trimmed by 7 bases and the J gene end by 6 bases; junction bases not matched to a gene: 12. This CDR3 spans 15 amino acids. This CDR3 is CASRQGPPKGNEQFF. CDR3 coding DNA: TGCGCCAGCCGACAGGGGCCGCCGAAGGGCAATGAGCAGTTCTTC.

The V call is TRBV11-3, the J call TRBJ2-1, with 9 positions matching TRBD1. Germline CDR1 is SGHNT and CDR2 is YENEEA. The CDR3 is made up of 15 amino acids. V was clipped by 5 bases and J by 2 bases; unmatched bases: 4. The CDR3 coding sequence is TGTGCCAGCAGCGATGGACAGGGGCCCTACAATGAGCAGTTCTTC. Residues: CASSDGQGPYNEQFF.

CDR3 residues: CASSLQGAYTEAFF. The CDR3 DNA is TGTGCCAGCAGTTTACAGGGGGCTTACACTGAAGCTTTCTTT. The V call is TRBV27, the J call TRBJ1-1; 8 bases fit TRBD1. The V segment lost 2 bases and the J segment 3 bases; nucleotides outside the gene matches: 2. The CDR3 runs 14 residues. Germline lookup yields CDR1 MNHEY and CDR2 SMNVEV (reference sequence).

V usage is TRBV5-1 and J usage is TRBJ1-2, with D perhaps TRBD1 (6 bases). In germline, CDR1 is SGHRS, CDR2 YFSETQ. Trimming took off 6 bases at V and 6 bases at J, with 18 bases between the two ends. CDR3 length: 14 amino acids. CDR3 nucleotides: TGCGCCAGCACCCCCCGGGGGGGGCGCGATGGCTACACCTTC. Encoded protein: CASTPRGGRDGYTF.

The table lists this clone with a count of one. The genes are TRBV5-6 and TRBJ2-3; no clear D gene. Germline CDR1 reads SGHDT; CDR2 reads YYEEEE. CDR3 size: 13 residues. V dropped 3 bases and J dropped 6 bases, with 11 bases sitting between them. CDR3 DNA sequence: TGTGCCAGCAGCTCCCATACTTTGGATACGCAGTATTTT. It translates to CASSSHTLDTQYF.

V and J are TRBV6-4 and TRBJ2-2; 11 positions agree with TRBD2. Germline V CDR1 and CDR2: MRHNA, SNTAGT. The trim removed 5 bases at V and 6 bases at J, leaving 8 bases unmatched. This CDR3 is built from 16 residues. In nucleotides, the CDR3 is TGTGCCAGCAGTTCGACTAGCGGGGCCACCCCCGGGGAGCTGTTTTTT. Translation gives CASSSTSGATPGELFF.

This clone was found a few times. The chain joins TRBV28 to TRBJ2-1, with unresolved D. V was trimmed by 1 base and J by 4 bases, leaving 5 bases between them. The CDR3 runs to 13 residues. Germline lookup yields CDR1 MDHEN and CDR2 SYDVKM. The CDR3: CASSLFRYNEQFF. The CDR3 DNA sequence: TGTGCCAGCAGTTTATTCAGATACAATGAGCAGTTCTTC.

This clone was found once. The genes are TRBV4-2 and TRBJ2-3; D uncertain. The CDR3 has 15 residues. The germline V gene encodes CDR1 LGHNA and CDR2 YNFKEQ. V lost 1 base, J lost 0 bases, and 8 bases lay in between. The chain's CDR3 is CASSQGTASTDTQYF. CDR3 in DNA: TGTGCCAGCAGCCAAGGCACTGCTAGCACAGATACGCAGTATTTT.

The V gene is TRBV7-8, the J gene TRBJ2-5, with D possibly being TRBD2 (8 bases). Germline loops: CDR1 SGHVS, CDR2 FQNEAQ. Deletions cut 5 bases from V and 0 bases from J, with 19 bases between. The CDR3 is made up of 17 amino acids. The CDR3 nucleotides are TGTGCCAGCAGCCGAAAAGGGGGCGGGGGGTACCAAGAGACCCAGTACTTC. It specifies CASSRKGGGGYQETQYF.

The chain recombines TRBV12-3 or TRBV12-4 with TRBJ1-2; D gene unclear. CDR3 length: 13 residues. Trimming took 7 bases from V and 12 from J, leaving 21 bases between them. The CDR3 sequence: CASTFNRASEHTF. The CDR3 DNA reads TGTGCCAGCACCTTCAACAGAGCCTCAGAGCACACCTTC.

The chain joins TRBV11-3 to TRBJ2-3; weak D call: TRBD2 (6 bases). Trimming took off 5 bases at V and 4 bases at J, with 16 bases between the two ends. Germline V gene lookup returns CDR1 SGHNT and CDR2 YENEEA. This CDR3 spans 15 amino acids. CDR3: CASSHRRGLPDTQYF. CDR3 DNA sequence: TGTGCCAGCAGCCACCGGAGGGGATTACCAGATACGCAGTATTTT.

This chain joins TRBV30 and TRBJ2-5, with 8 bases fitting TRBD2. CDR1 is GTSNPN and CDR2 is SVGIG in the germline V gene (reference sequence). Trimming cost V 4 bases and J 4 bases; bases outside gene matches: 2. The CDR3 totals 12 residues. The CDR3 protein is CAWTRGGETQYF. The CDR3 nucleotides read TGTGCCTGGACCCGGGGGGGAGAGACCCAGTACTTC.

This clone was counted between two and nine times. The chain joins TRBV12-3 or TRBV12-4 to TRBJ1-2, with 7 bases aligning to TRBD1. CDR3 length: 13 residues. V trimming: 5 bases; J trimming: 4 bases; junction bases outside the gene matches: 4. CDR3 sequence: CASSATGPYGYTF. In DNA, the CDR3 is TGTGCCAGCAGTGCGACAGGGCCCTATGGCTACACCTTC.